One T cell receptor (beta chain) is described in this entry. Per the germline V gene, CDR1 is MNHEY and CDR2 is SMNVEV (reference sequence). The CDR3 has 12 amino acids. V gave up 5 bases and J gave up 10 bases; unmatched junction bases: 7. The sample belongs to a study of shared clonotypes between healthy human individuals. Method: immunoSEQ multiplex PCR; TCRdb's copy keeps in-frame clones and lacks some. This repertoire shows some 2.3 million clones, approximately 95% found once; its top ten account for about 0.39%. The receptor was isolated from a man between 18 and 35 years old in good health. Some clones in this sample may be carry-over from other donors' samples. Sequenced sample: naive CD4+ T cells from PBMCs. Stated subset: CD45RA+ positively selected. The chain recombines TRBV27 with TRBJ1-1; 7 bases match TRBD1. Written as DNA, the CDR3 is TGTGCCAGCAGTGGGAGACAGGGTCGAGCTTTCTTT. Its protein product is CASSGRQGRAFF.